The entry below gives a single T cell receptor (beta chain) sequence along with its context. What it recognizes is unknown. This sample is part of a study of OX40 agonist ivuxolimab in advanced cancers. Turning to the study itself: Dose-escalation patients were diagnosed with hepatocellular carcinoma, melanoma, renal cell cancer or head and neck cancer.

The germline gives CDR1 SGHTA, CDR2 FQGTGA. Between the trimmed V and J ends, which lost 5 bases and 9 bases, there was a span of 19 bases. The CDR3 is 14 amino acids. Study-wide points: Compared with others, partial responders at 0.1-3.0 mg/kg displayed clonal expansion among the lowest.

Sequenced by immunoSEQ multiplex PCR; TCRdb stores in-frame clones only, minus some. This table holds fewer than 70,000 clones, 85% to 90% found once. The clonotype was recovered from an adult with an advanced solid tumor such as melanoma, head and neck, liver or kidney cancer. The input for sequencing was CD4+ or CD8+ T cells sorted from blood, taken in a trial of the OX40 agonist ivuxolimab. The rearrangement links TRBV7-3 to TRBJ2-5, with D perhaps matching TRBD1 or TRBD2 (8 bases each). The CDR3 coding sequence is TGTGCCAGCAGCAGGACAGGGCGGGAGGTGGCCCAGTACTTC. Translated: CASSRTGREVAQYF.